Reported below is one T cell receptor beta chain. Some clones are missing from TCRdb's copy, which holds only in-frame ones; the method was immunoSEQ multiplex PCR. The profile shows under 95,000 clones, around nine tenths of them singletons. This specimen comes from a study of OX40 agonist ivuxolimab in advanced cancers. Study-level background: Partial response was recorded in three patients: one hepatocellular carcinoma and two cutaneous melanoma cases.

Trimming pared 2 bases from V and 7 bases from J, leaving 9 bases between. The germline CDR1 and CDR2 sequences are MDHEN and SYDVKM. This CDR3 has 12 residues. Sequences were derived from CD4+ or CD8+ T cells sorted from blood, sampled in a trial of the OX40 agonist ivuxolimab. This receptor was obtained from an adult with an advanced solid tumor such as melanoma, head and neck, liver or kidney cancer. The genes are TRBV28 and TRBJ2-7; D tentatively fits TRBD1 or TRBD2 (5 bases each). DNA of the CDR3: TGTGCCAGCAGTTTAGAGGGGTGGGAGCAGTACTTC. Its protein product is CASSLEGWEQYF.